The clone carrying this T cell receptor beta chain appeared many times. The antigen remains unidentified. This sample is part of a study of T cell repertoires in cytomegalovirus infection. Study at large: Both CMV infection and a matching HLA type were indicated by public TCR beta signatures.

V lost 7 bases, J lost 0 bases, and 11 bases lay in between. This CDR3 has 14 residues. TCRdb itself ran the reads through MiXCR, one entry per CDR3 protein. The sample contains 170,000 or so distinct CDR3 sequences, approximately 15% of which appear only once. Study outcomes and limitations: CMV-specific HLA-C-restricted TCR beta clonotypes dominated the ex vivo response. Summed frequency of public TCR beta families distinguished CMV carriers with the relevant HLA.

What was sequenced was PBMCs. The chain links TRBV12-3 or TRBV12-4 to TRBJ2-3, with unresolved D. This receptor was identified in a human donor in good health (CMV status not recorded). Some clones in this sample may be carry-over from other donors' samples. CDR3 sequence: CASTPPKSTDTQYF. The CDR3 nucleotides read TGTGCCAGCACCCCTCCCAAGAGCACAGATACGCAGTATTTT.